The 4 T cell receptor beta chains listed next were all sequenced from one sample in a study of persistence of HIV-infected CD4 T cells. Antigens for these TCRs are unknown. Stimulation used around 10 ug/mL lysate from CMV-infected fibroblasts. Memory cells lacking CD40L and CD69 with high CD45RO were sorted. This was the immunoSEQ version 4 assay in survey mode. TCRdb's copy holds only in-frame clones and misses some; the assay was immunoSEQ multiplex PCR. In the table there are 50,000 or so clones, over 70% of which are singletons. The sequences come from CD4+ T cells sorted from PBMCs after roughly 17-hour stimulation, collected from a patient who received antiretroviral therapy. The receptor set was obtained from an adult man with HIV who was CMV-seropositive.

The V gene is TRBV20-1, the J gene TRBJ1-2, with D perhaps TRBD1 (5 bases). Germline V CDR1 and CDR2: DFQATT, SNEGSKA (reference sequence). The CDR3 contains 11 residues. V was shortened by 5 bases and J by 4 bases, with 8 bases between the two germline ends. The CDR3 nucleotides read TGCAGTGCTGGGGGACGCTATGGCTACACCTTC. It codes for CSAGGRYGYTF.

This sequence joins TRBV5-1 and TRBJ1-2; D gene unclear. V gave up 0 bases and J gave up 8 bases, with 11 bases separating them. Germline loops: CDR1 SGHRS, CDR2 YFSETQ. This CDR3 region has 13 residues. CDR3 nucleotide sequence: TGCGCCAGCAGCTTGGATCGGGCCGGGGGCTACACCTTC. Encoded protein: CASSLDRAGGYTF.

CDR3 protein: CASSVSPAGEKLFF. Written as DNA, the CDR3 is TGTGCCAGCAGCGTCTCCCCGGCGGGTGAAAAACTGTTTTTT. J is TRBJ1-4 and V is TRBV9; D not certain. Germline-derived CDR1 and CDR2 are SGDLS and YYNGEE. Trimming removed 2 bases at V and 7 bases at J, with 12 bases between. This CDR3 is built from 14 residues. Together with reference TRBV9 and TRBJ1-4, the CDR3 gives the full variable domain: DSGVTQTPKHLITATGQRVTLRCSPRSGDLSVYWYQQSLDQGLQFLIQYYNGEERAKGNILERFSAQQFPDLHSELNLSSLELGDSALYFCASSVSPAGEKLFFGSGTQLSVL.

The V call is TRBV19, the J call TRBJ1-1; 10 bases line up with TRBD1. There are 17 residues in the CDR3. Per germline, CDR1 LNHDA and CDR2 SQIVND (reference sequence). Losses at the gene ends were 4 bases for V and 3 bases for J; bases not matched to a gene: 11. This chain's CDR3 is CASSNRLDRGQDTEAFF. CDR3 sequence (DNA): TGTGCCAGTAGTAACCGCCTCGACAGGGGGCAAGACACTGAAGCTTTCTTT.